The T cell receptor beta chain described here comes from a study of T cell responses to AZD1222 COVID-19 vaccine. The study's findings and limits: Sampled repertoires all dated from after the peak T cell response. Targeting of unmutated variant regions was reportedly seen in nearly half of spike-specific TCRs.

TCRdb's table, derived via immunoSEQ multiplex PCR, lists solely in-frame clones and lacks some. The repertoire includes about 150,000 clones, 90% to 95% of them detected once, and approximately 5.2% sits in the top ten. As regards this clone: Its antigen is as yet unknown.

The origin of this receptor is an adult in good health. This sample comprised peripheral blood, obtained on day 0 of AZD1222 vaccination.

CDR3 nucleotide sequence: TGTGCCAGCAGCTTAGGAGCGTCGGGGGGAGGTTGGAATGAGCAGTTCTTC. Its protein is CASSLGASGGGWNEQFF. The V gene is TRBV7-7, the J gene TRBJ2-1, with 7 positions matching TRBD2. The CDR3 consists of 17 residues. Germline trimming cut 1 base from V and 7 bases from J; bases unmatched to any gene: 13. Germline V lookup: CDR1 SSHAT, CDR2 FNYEAQ (reference sequence).